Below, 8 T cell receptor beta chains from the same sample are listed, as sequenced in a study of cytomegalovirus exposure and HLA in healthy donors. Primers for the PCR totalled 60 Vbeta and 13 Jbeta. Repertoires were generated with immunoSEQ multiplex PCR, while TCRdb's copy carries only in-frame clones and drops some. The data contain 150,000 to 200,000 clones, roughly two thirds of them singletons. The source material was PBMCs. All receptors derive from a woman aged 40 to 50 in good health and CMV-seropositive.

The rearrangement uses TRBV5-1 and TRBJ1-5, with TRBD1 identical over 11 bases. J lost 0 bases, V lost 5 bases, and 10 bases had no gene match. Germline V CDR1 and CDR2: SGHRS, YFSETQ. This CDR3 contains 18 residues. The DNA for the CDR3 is TGCGCCAGCAGTGCCGGGACAGGGGGGGCATATAGCAATCAGCCCCAGCATTTT. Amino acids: CASSAGTGGAYSNQPQHF. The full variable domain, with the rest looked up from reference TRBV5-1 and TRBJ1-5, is KAGVTQTPRYLIKTRGQQVTLSCSPISGHRSVSWYQQTPGQGLQFLFEYFSETQRNKGNFPGRFSGRQFSNSRSEMNVSTLELGDSALYLCASSAGTGGAYSNQPQHFGDGTRLSIL.

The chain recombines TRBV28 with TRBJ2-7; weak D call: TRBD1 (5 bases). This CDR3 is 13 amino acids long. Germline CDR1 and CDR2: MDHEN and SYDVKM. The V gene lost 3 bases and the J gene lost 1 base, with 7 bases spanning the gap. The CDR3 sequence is CASSLGLSYEQYF. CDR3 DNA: TGTGCCAGCAGTTTGGGGCTTTCCTACGAGCAGTACTTC. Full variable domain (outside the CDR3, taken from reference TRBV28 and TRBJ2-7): DVKVTQSSRYLVKRTGEKVFLECVQDMDHENMFWYRQDPGLGLRLIYFSYDVKMKEKGDIPEGYSVSREKKERFSLILESASTNQTSMYLCASSLGLSYEQYFGPGTRLTVT.

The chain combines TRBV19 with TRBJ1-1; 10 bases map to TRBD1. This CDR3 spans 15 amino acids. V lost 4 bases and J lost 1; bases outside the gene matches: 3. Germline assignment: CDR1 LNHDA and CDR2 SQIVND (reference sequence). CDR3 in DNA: TGTGCCAGTAGTACGACAGGGGGCCCGAACACTGAAGCTTTCTTT. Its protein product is CASSTTGGPNTEAFF.

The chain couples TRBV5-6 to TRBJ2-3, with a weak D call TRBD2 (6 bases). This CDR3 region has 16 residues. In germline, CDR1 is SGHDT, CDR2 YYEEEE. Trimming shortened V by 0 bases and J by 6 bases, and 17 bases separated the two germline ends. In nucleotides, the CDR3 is TGTGCCAGCAGCTTGGGACTAGGACTTTGGGGTGATACGCAGTATTTT. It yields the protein CASSLGLGLWGDTQYF.

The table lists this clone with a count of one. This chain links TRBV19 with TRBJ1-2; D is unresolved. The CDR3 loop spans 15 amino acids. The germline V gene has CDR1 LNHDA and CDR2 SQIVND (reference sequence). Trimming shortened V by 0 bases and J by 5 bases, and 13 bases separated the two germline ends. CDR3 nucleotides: TGTGCCAGTAGTATAGATCAAGGAGGACCTTATGGCTACACCTTC. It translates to CASSIDQGGPYGYTF. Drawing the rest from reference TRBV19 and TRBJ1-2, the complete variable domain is DGGITQSPKYLFRKEGQNVTLSCEQNLNHDAMYWYRQDPGQGLRLIYYSQIVNDFQKGDIAEGYSVSREKKESFPLTVTSAQKNPTAFYLCASSIDQGGPYGYTFGSGTRLTVV.

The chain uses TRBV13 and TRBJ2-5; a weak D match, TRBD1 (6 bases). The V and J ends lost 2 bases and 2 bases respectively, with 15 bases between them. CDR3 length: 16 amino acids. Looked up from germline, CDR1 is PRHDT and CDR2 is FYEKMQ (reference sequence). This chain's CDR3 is CASSLRGTGWQETQYF. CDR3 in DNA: TGTGCCAGCAGCTTAAGGGGAACAGGGTGGCAAGAGACCCAGTACTTC.

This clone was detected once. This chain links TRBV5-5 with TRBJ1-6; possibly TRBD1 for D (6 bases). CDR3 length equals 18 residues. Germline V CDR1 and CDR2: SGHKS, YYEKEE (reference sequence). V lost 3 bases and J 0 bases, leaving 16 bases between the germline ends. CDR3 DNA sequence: TGTGCCAGCAGCTCACCCGGAGGGGGGGACTCCTATAATTCACCCCTCCACTTT. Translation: CASSSPGGGDSYNSPLHF.

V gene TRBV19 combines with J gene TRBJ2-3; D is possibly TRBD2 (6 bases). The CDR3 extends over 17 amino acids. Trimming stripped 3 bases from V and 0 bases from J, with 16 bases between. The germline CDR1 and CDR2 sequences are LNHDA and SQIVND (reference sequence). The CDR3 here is CASSIEFSGSSTDTQYF. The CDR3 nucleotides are TGTGCCAGTAGTATTGAGTTTAGCGGCTCCAGCACAGATACGCAGTATTTT.